This TCR beta chain was observed in a study of a mutant IDH1 vaccine in newly diagnosed glioma (TCRdb year 2021). For the study in its entirety: Of the approximately 30 treated patients, around 60% were male and roughly 38% were female, and a mean age of 40.4 years was recorded. Before enrollment, most patients had been given radiochemotherapy with temozolomide as standard therapy, while the rest had received either radiotherapy alone or temozolomide alone. For exploratory analyses, longitudinal TCRB deep sequencing was carried out in roughly 25 treated patients wherever samples were available. Peripheral blood samples were drawn at six visits, namely V03 (baseline), V05, V07, V10, V12 and V13.

About this clone itself: Its antigen is not yet known. Qualities for individual bases were not recorded, and no much larger clone is one base off.

The paper as a whole reports these results and caveats: It was noted by the authors that analyses of patient blood samples could not be reproduced owing to sample limitations. Pseudoprogression seemed to be unrelated to changes in the top peripheral T cell clonotypes found by TCRB sequencing. Across multiple MHC alleles, vaccine-induced immune responses were seen in about 93% of patients. Selection of PBMC samples for TCRB deep sequencing was based on availability.

Its CDR3 holds 13 amino acids, cysteine through phenylalanine. The read is trimmed to its CDR3 DNA, 39 bases read in frame from base 1. The germline V gene (reference sequence) yields SGHNT for CDR1 and YYREEE for CDR2. The germline V end is reduced by 5 bases and the J end by 7 bases; junction bases left unmatched: 5. What the time point label conveys for this sample: baseline, week 1 (first vaccination visit). The sample's treatment or condition, from its label and the paper: pre-vaccination baseline after standard-of-care therapy. All donors had newly diagnosed IDH1-mutant astrocytomas of WHO grade 3 or 4 that showed loss of nuclear ATRX. The samples were drawn from NOA16, a multicentre, single-arm, open-label phase I trial in Germany that tested a mutant IDH1 peptide vaccine in humans for the first time. For immunogenicity testing, the blood drawn at visit V03 was used as the baseline sample. Genomic DNA for TCRB sequencing was extracted from EDTA blood using the DNeasy Blood and Tissue Kit.

The library was made by the immunoSEQ multiplex PCR assay. The hsTCRB Kit was used according to the manufacturer's protocol to amplify rearranged TCR beta chain sequences. An Illumina MiSeq was used to sequence the TCRB libraries. Processing in the source paper ran as follows. The proprietary platform of the kit vendor was used for demultiplexing, trimming and gene mapping. TCRdb re-hosts the immuneACCESS table, in-frame sequences only. Its copies lack some clones; in the studies checked, an unresolved V gene accounts for under half of them, and the cause for the rest is not known. That table supplies the V and J calls and clone size; D and trimming were determined from the DNA. A total of around 67,000 clones appear in this sample, 83% of them only once. The ten largest account for approximately 4.5% of the sample.

Source: peripheral blood mononuclear cells (PBMCs), taken from a glioma patient treated with radiotherapy, temozolomide or both. The rearranged segments are TRBV5-4 and TRBJ1-5; the junction holds 8 bases that match TRBD1. The clonotype was recovered from a woman younger than 30 with glioma. Some clones in this sample may be carry-over from other donors' samples. The CDR3 region: CASSLDRGQPQHF. DNA sequence: TGTGCCAGCAGTCTCGACAGGGGACAGCCCCAGCATTTT. The full variable domain, completed from the reference TRBV5-4 and TRBJ1-5 proteins outside the CDR3, reads ETGVTQSPTHLIKTRGQQVTLRCSSQSGHNTVSWYQQALGQGPQFIFQYYREEENGRGNFPPRFSGLQFPNYSSELNVNALELDDSALYLCASSLDRGQPQHFGDGTRLSIL.